Sequencing of this TCR beta chain was carried out in a study of long-term antiretroviral therapy in people with HIV. Whole-study results and caveats: Post-ART samples showed increased diversity that remained below transplant donor control levels.

Each donor had at least one pre-ART and at least two post-ART PBMC samples. Germline CDR1 SGHKS, CDR2 YYEKEE (reference sequence). This CDR3 region has 12 residues. V was shortened by 2 bases and J by 4 bases, with 6 bases between the two germline ends. An immunoSEQ assay, version v3.0, was performed at survey level. Produced via immunoSEQ multiplex PCR; TCRdb's table is partial and in-frame only. The table shows tens of thousands of clones, with just over 85% occurring only once. Worth noting for this clone: Its antigen is undetermined.

This specimen consisted of unsorted PBMCs, obtained more than 4.3 years after starting antiretroviral therapy. The chain recombines TRBV5-5 with TRBJ1-2; D gene ambiguous. This sequence originates from a man aged 25-45 years with HIV. The CDR3: CASSFDTYGYTF. CDR3 sequence (DNA): TGTGCCAGCAGCTTTGATACCTATGGCTACACCTTC.